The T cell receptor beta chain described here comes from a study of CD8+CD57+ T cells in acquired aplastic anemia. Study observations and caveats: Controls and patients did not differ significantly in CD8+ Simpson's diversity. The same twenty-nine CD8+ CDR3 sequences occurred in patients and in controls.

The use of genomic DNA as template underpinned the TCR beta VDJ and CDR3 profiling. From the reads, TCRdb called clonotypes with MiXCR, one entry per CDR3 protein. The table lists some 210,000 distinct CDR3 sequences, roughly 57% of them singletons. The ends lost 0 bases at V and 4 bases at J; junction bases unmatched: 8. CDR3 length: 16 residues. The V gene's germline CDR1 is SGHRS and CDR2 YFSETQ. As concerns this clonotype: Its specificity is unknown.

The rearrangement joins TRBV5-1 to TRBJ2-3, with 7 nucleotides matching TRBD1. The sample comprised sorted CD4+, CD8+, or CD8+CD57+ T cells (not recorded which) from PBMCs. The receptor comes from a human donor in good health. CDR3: CASSLGQGMEADTQYF. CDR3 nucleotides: TGCGCCAGCAGCTTGGGACAGGGAATGGAAGCAGATACGCAGTATTTT.